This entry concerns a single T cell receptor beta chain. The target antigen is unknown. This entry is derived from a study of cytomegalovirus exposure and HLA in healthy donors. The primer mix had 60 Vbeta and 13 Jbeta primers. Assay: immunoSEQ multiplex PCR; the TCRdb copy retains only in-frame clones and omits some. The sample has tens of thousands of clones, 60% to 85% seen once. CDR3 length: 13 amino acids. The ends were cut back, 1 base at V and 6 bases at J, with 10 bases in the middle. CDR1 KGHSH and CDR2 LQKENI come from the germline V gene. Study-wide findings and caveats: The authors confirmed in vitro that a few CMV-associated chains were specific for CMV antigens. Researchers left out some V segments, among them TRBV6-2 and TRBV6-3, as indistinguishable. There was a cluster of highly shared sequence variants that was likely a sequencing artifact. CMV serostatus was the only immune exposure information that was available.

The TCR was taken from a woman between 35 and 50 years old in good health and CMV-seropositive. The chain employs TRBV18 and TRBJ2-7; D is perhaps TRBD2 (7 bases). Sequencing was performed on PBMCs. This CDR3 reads CASSPLGGREQYF. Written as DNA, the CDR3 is TGTGCCAGCTCACCACTCGGGGGGCGCGAGCAGTACTTC. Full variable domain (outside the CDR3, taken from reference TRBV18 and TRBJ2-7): NAGVMQNPRHLVRRRGQEARLRCSPMKGHSHVYWYRQLPEEGLKFMVYLQKENIIDESGMPKERFSAEFPKEGPSILRIQQVVRGDSAAYFCASSPLGGREQYFGPGTRLTVT.